This passage covers 19 T cell receptor beta chains from one sample sequenced in a study of cytomegalovirus exposure and HLA in healthy donors. Vbeta (60) and Jbeta (13) primers were used in the PCR. Profiling relied on immunoSEQ multiplex PCR, and the TCRdb table lists in-frame clones only, not all of them. The data hold roughly 180,000 clones, with approximately 84% observed a single time. The source material was PBMCs. These receptors were obtained from a man aged 25 to 40 in good health and CMV-seronegative.

The rearrangement joins TRBV2 to TRBJ1-4, with D maybe TRBD1 (5 bases). The CDR3 totals 15 residues. V dropped 8 bases and J dropped 0 bases, with 13 bases sitting between them. Germline V gene data show CDR1 as SNHLY and CDR2 as FYNNEI. This chain's CDR3 is CASGGGPTTNEKLFF. The CDR3, as DNA: TGTGCCAGCGGGGGGGGACCGACAACTAATGAAAAACTGTTTTTT.

Only a few counts were recorded for this clone. The V gene is TRBV11-3, the J gene TRBJ2-1; 9 bases agree with TRBD2. CDR3 length: 13 amino acids. From germline, CDR1 is SGHNT and CDR2 YENEEA. The trim removed 5 bases at V and 9 bases at J, leaving 5 bases unmatched. CDR3 DNA sequence: TGTGCCAGCAGCCCTAGCGGGATATTTGAGCAGTTCTTC. This translates into CASSPSGIFEQFF.

The rearrangement joins TRBV6-5 to TRBJ2-1; TRBD1 agrees at 11 bases. CDR3 length: 15 amino acids. Germline V gives CDR1 MNHEY, CDR2 SVGAGI. V lost 1 base, J lost 8 bases, and 4 bases stayed unmatched. CDR3 sequence (DNA): TGTGCCAGCAGTTACTGGGACAGGGGGGATTATGAGCAGTTCTTC. This translates into CASSYWDRGDYEQFF.

The V call is TRBV12-5, the J call TRBJ2-3; weak D call: TRBD2 (5 bases). The CDR3 is 13 amino acids. V was clipped by 0 bases and J by 5 bases, with 6 bases between them. In germline, CDR1 is LGHNT, CDR2 FRNRAP. CDR3 region: CASGLVRGDTQYF. Written as DNA, the CDR3 is TGTGCTAGTGGTTTGGTACGGGGAGATACGCAGTATTTT.

The chain uses TRBV7-9 and TRBJ1-1; no firm D call. CDR3 length: 13 residues. The germline gives CDR1 SEHNR, CDR2 FQNEAQ (reference sequence). With 1 base removed from V and 7 bases from J, the gap between germline ends came to 10 bases. The CDR3 loop is CASSLGHLLEAFF. The CDR3, as DNA: TGTGCCAGCAGCTTAGGGCACCTCCTTGAAGCTTTCTTT. Based on the CDR3 plus reference TRBV7-9 and TRBJ1-1, the full variable domain is DTGVSQNPRHKITKRGQNVTFRCDPISEHNRLYWYRQTLGQGPEFLTYFQNEAQLEKSRLLSDRFSAERPKGSFSTLEIQRTEQGDSAMYLCASSLGHLLEAFFGQGTRLTVV.

This chain links TRBV4-3 with TRBJ2-3, with D possibly matching TRBD1 (7 bases). The CDR3 spans 19 residues. The germline V and J ends were trimmed by 4 bases and 6 bases, with 29 bases remaining between them. Germline assignment: CDR1 LGHNA and CDR2 YSLEER. In DNA, the CDR3 is TGCGCCAGCAGCCCGAGCTGGGACAGCTCGGGAGTCGGAGTGGATACGCAGTATTTT. Residues: CASSPSWDSSGVGVDTQYF.

The gene calls are TRBV2 and TRBJ2-7; D not certain. The germline V and J ends were trimmed by 5 bases and 2 bases, with 13 bases remaining between them. Germline CDR1 is SNHLY and CDR2 is FYNNEI. This CDR3 has 14 amino acids. The CDR3 region has the DNA TGTGCCAGCAGTCCGCAGGCACAACCCTACGAGCAGTACTTC. Its protein product is CASSPQAQPYEQYF.

The V and J genes are TRBV7-2 and TRBJ2-6, with TRBD2 identical over 8 bases. The CDR3 sequence is 16 residues long. Losses at the gene ends were 6 bases for V and 0 bases for J; bases not matched to a gene: 4. Germline CDR1 is SGHTA and CDR2 is FQGNSA. In DNA, the CDR3 is TGTGCCAGCAGGCGGGGGGCCTTCTCTGGGGCCAACGTCCTGACTTTC. It yields the protein CASRRGAFSGANVLTF.

The chain is built from TRBV19 and TRBJ1-5; D perhaps matches TRBD1 (6 bases). Germline loops: CDR1 LNHDA, CDR2 SQIVND (reference sequence). Trimming cost V 3 bases and J 0 bases, with 15 bases left between them. CDR3 size: 17 residues. CDR3 residues: CASSISGGQNSNQPQHF. CDR3 nucleotide sequence: TGTGCCAGTAGTATCAGCGGGGGACAAAATAGCAATCAGCCCCAGCATTTT.

V and J are TRBV6-1 and TRBJ2-2; D is undetermined. Germline CDR1 reads MNHNS; CDR2 reads SASEGT. The CDR3 is 12 amino acids. V was cut by 3 bases and J by 8 bases, with 7 bases left in between. The CDR3 reads CASSDLQGELFF. CDR3 DNA: TGTGCCAGCAGTGATCTTCAGGGGGAGCTGTTTTTT.

This chain links TRBV30 with TRBJ1-6; tentatively, D is TRBD1 (6 bases). There are 14 residues in the CDR3. V lost 3 bases, J lost 6 bases, and 12 bases lay in between. The germline CDR1 and CDR2 sequences are GTSNPN and SVGIG (reference sequence). The CDR3 DNA follows: TGTGCCTGGAGGTCGGACAGCTTTAATTCACCCCTCCACTTT. It specifies CAWRSDSFNSPLHF.

CDR3 nucleotides: TGTGCCAGCAGCCATCGAGCGGGGGGACTAGCGGACTTCGAACCATCCTACGAGCAGTACTTC. This sequence encodes CASSHRAGGLADFEPSYEQYF. The chain has TRBV9 and TRBJ2-5, with TRBD2 identical over 11 bases. The J call could be wrong; TRBJ2-7 is a better fit for the DNA end. The V gene's germline CDR1 is SGDLS and CDR2 YYNGEE. There are 21 residues in the CDR3.

The gene calls are TRBV5-6 and TRBJ1-2; TRBD1 agrees at 8 bases. V lost 2 bases to trimming and J lost 4 bases; unmatched junction nucleotides: 13. Germline CDR1 SGHDT, CDR2 YYEEEE. This CDR3 has 17 amino acids. CDR3 in amino acids: CASSLTERTGQSYGYTF. CDR3 nucleotides: TGTGCCAGCAGCTTAACAGAGAGGACAGGGCAATCCTATGGCTACACCTTC.

This clone has more than one count but fewer than ten. The genes are TRBV5-6 and TRBJ2-7; TRBD1 agrees at 10 bases. This CDR3 comprises 15 residues. Losses at the gene ends were 4 bases for V and 6 bases for J; bases not matched to a gene: 10. Germline CDR1 reads SGHDT; CDR2 reads YYEEEE. The CDR3 reads CASSTPGQGYPEQYF. As DNA, the CDR3 is TGTGCCAGCAGCACTCCGGGACAGGGGTATCCCGAGCAGTACTTC.

The V gene is TRBV11-2, the J gene TRBJ2-7; 7 nucleotides line up with TRBD2. This CDR3 is 15 amino acids long. After removal of 3 bases from V and 7 bases from J, the junction contained 12 bases not matched to a gene. Germline-derived CDR1 and CDR2 are SGHAT and FQNNGV. The CDR3 reads CASSLNDWGGWEQYF. The CDR3 nucleotides read TGTGCCAGCAGCTTGAATGACTGGGGAGGGTGGGAGCAGTACTTC.

CDR3 region: CASKGQSNQPQHF. CDR3 nucleotides: TGTGCCAGCAAGGGACAGAGCAATCAGCCCCAGCATTTT. The V and J genes are TRBV2 and TRBJ1-5; TRBD1 matches 7 bases. Losses at the gene ends were 7 bases for V and 1 base for J; bases not matched to a gene: 1. The CDR3 spans 13 residues. Germline CDR1 SNHLY, CDR2 FYNNEI. The full variable domain, with the rest looked up from reference TRBV2 and TRBJ1-5, is EPEVTQTPSHQVTQMGQEVILRCVPISNHLYFYWYRQILGQKVEFLVSFYNNEISEKSEIFDDQFSVERPDGSNFTLKIRSTKLEDSAMYFCASKGQSNQPQHFGDGTRLSIL.

V gene TRBV19 combines with J gene TRBJ2-3; 11 bases are shared with TRBD2. The germline CDR1 and CDR2 sequences are LNHDA and SQIVND (reference sequence). J gave up 1 base and V 1 base, and 4 bases lay outside the gene matches. This CDR3 is 17 amino acids long. The CDR3 bases are TGTGCCAGTAGTATAGCTGGGGGACTAGCGGGCACAGATACGCAGTATTTT. Amino acids: CASSIAGGLAGTDTQYF.

V usage is TRBV7-8 and J usage is TRBJ1-4; no reliable D call. This CDR3 region has 14 residues. With 5 bases removed from V and 8 bases from J, the gap between germline ends came to 15 bases. The germline CDR1 and CDR2 sequences are SGHVS and FQNEAQ. CDR3: CASSPHLVGEKLFF. CDR3 in DNA: TGTGCCAGCAGCCCACATCTCGTTGGCGAAAAACTGTTTTTT.

The chain couples TRBV21-1 to TRBJ1-5; the table's TRBD1 call for D was not verified on the DNA. TRBV21-1 is a documented pseudogene. The CDR3 is made up of 16 amino acids. The CDR3 sequence is CASSKRGTRICQPQHF. The CDR3 DNA follows: TGTGCCAGCAGCAAAAGGGGGACACGTATTTGTCAGCCCCAGCATTTT.